Given below is one TCR beta chain in context. Antigen specificity is unknown. The data originate from a study of cytomegalovirus exposure and HLA in healthy donors. On the study more broadly: A prior study identified some 100 million unique TCR beta sequences from about 180 million T cells. Points from the study as a whole: Cytomegalovirus-associated status was assigned to 164 TCR beta chains. Productive rates of about 90% or about 30% were seen for most TCR beta V segments in an earlier analysis.

Amplification used 60 Vbeta primers and 13 Jbeta primers. Measured with immunoSEQ multiplex PCR; TCRdb has only the in-frame clones, and not every one. Of 110,000 or so clones in the sample, approximately 83% were seen once. Healthy donors of bone marrow made up the group. Sequenced: PBMCs. The receptor was isolated from a woman between 18 and 29 years old in good health and CMV-seronegative.

CDR3 DNA sequence: TGTGCCGCGTCATATGGCTACACCTTC. Translating it yields CAASYGYTF. This chain links TRBV30 with TRBJ1-2; no firm D call. Trimming left V 8 bases short and J 5 bases short, with 6 bases between. CDR1 and CDR2 (germline): GTSNPN, SVGIG (reference sequence). CDR3 length: 9 amino acids. Based on the CDR3 plus reference TRBV30 and TRBJ1-2, the full variable domain is SQTIHQWPATLVQPVGSPLSLECTVEGTSNPNLYWYRQAAGRGLQLLFYSVGIGQISSEVPQNLSASRPQDRQFILSSKKLLLSDSGFYLCAASYGYTFGSGTRLTVV.